The T cell receptor (beta chain) under discussion was sequenced for a study of T cells in Graves' hyperthyroidism and ophthalmopathy (dated by TCRdb to between 2019 and 2020). A note on the overall study: Peripheral blood samples were taken at initial diagnosis, before any treatment was given. To identify distinguishing TCR V-J signatures, a discovery cohort of 100 or so patients was used, comprising roughly 45 with Graves' ophthalmopathy and approximately 57 with stable Graves' hyperthyroidism. An independent validation cohort of under 20 hyperthyroidism patients and some 15 patients who later progressed to ophthalmopathy tested prospective prediction of ophthalmopathy. The roughly 90 discovery patients were divided at random into training and test sets in a 7:3 ratio. The study also compared thyroid tissue and blood T-cell repertoires from over 5 Graves' hyperthyroidism patients. After blood sampling, hyperthyroidism patients were treated with methimazole at a starting dose of 30 mg daily, and ophthalmopathy patients were treated with high-dose intravenous methylprednisolone. The paper reports TCR Vbeta CDR3 sequencing of approximately 140 peripheral blood samples: around 45 ophthalmopathy, about 75 hyperthyroidism and around 17 progressor patients. The full study reports these points: No statistical method was used to fix the sample size in advance, and group allocation was not hidden from the investigators. Most expanded thyroid clonotypes (frequency above 0.001) were also detected in blood, a finding suggesting that blood repertoires may reflect thyroid immune responses. During validation, the model predicted progression to ophthalmopathy a median of about 6.5 months ahead of onset, with around 65% sensitivity and 72.22% specificity. In cross-validation, a model built on a 13 V-J signature told ophthalmopathy apart from stable hyperthyroidism with approximately 90% sensitivity and roughly 83% specificity, and in testing the same model reached 80%/75%.

CDR1 and CDR2 (MNHNS, SASEGT) derive from the germline V gene. The CDR3 measures 14 amino acids from cysteine to phenylalanine. Of all the DNA, just the CDR3 is kept, 42 bases in frame from base 1. Relative to germline, V is 6 bases shorter and J is 8 bases shorter, with 19 bases between their ends. About this clonotype: Its cognate antigen has yet to be identified. Base qualities were left out, and no much larger clone turns up one base away.

Graves' hyperthyroidism was defined as stable when no progression to ophthalmopathy occurred over 18 months of follow-up. Hyperthyroidism patients were newly diagnosed, had a disease duration of under 2 months, and were aged 18 to 65 years. Patients with uncontrolled infections, other autoimmune diseases, pregnancy or lactation were excluded. Clinical symptoms, serum thyroxine and TRAb, thyroid ultrasound, and orbital computed tomography formed the basis for the diagnoses. PBMCs were isolated from approximately 10 ml of fresh peripheral blood by Ficoll-Paque density gradient centrifugation. Total RNA was extracted with Trizol reagent, and quality was checked on an Agilent 2100 Bioanalyzer. TCR beta CDR3 regions were amplified from RNA transcripts. The first round of RT-PCR for the TCR CDR3 was performed with the HTBI primer set and the Qiagen OneStep RT-PCR kit. A second multiplex PCR round built the libraries, followed by size selection and purification. Paired-end sequencing of the libraries was performed with 100 bp reads on an Illumina HiSeq2000. The authors' pipeline ran thus. Raw data were processed with SOAPnuke, discarding reads with adapters, uncalled bases, mean Phred below 15, or no exact constant-primer or identifier match. High-quality paired reads were merged with COPE v1.2.5, and unique nucleotide sequences were defined as clonotypes. Clonotypes were aligned to IMGT TRBV, TRBD and TRBJ reference segments using MiTCR v1.1. The analysis included only V-J combinations with a frequency above 0.0001, which together covered 99.2% of the repertoires. The TCS score was defined as F50 (clonal expansion) divided by E x V (chaos), with BLOSUM62-based TCRdist calculated between CDR3 peptides within each V-J. Welch's t-statistics and random forest reduced around 510 V-J features to roughly 13, which were used in a naive Bayes classifier (R e1071). TCRdb ran its own pipeline on the public reads, namely fastp trimming at Q25 and MiXCR clone calling, and kept in-frame beta chains. Rows matching on CDR3 protein sequence are summarized as one entry with the most common DNA and genes. The V and J calls were determined by TCRdb, not by the authors. This sample gives 190,000 or so distinct CDR3 sequences in total; roughly 18% of them show up just once. The ten largest clonotypes hold around 43% of the sample.

The clonotype comes from a man aged 40-49 years with Graves' hyperthyroidism. The specimen sequenced was blood. Recombination joined TRBV6-1 with TRBJ1-2; the D segment could be TRBD1, given 5 matching bases. The CDR3 region reads CASSARDPGRGYTF. The DNA is TGTGCCAGCAGCGCCCGGGACCCTGGAAGGGGCTACACCTTC.